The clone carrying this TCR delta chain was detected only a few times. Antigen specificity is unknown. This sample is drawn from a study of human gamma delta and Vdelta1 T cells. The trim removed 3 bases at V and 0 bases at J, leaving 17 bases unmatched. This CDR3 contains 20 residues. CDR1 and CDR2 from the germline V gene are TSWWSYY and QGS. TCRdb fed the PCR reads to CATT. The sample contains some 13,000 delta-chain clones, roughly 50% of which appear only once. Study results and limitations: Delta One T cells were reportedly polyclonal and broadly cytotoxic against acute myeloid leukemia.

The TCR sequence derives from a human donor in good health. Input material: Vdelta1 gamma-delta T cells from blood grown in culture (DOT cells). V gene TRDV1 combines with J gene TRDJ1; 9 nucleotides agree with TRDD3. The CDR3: CALGDLGQESWGINTDKLIF. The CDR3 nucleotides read TGTGCTCTTGGGGACCTCGGACAAGAGAGCTGGGGGATCAACACCGATAAACTCATCTTT.